This entry lists 27 T cell receptor beta chains sequenced from one sample in a study of beta chain features in type 1 diabetes. Sequenced material consisted of expressed TCRB transcripts (all of the isolated RNA was reverse transcribed). Sequencing used immunoSEQ multiplex PCR; TCRdb keeps in-frame clones, though not all of them. This table holds a few hundred thousand clones, about 15% found once. Sequencing used naive CD4+ T cells from blood. These receptors all come from a woman younger than 35 in good health.

The chain is built from TRBV9 and TRBJ2-1, with 12 bases aligning to TRBD2. V was clipped by 0 bases and J by 8 bases; unmatched bases: 3. The CDR3 runs to 15 residues. Germline V lookup: CDR1 SGDLS, CDR2 YYNGEE. The CDR3: CASSVAGTSGHEQFF. The CDR3, as DNA: TGTGCCAGCAGCGTAGCTGGGACTAGCGGGCATGAGCAGTTCTTC.

About this clone itself: The sample carries other DNA sequences with the same CDR3. As DNA, the CDR3 is TGTGCCTGGAGGACTAGCGGGACCTACGAGCAGTACTTC. The encoded protein is CAWRTSGTYEQYF. V and J are TRBV30 and TRBJ2-7, with TRBD2 matching 11 bases. CDR1 is GTSNPN, CDR2 SVGIG, per germline (reference sequence). V dropped 3 bases and J dropped 2; count of bases not matched to a gene: 0. The CDR3 has 13 amino acids. The variable domain in full, completed from reference TRBV30 and TRBJ2-7, reads SQTIHQWPATLVQPVGSPLSLECTVEGTSNPNLYWYRQAAGRGLQLLFYSVGIGQISSEVPQNLSASRPQDRQFILSSKKLLLSDSGFYLCAWRTSGTYEQYFGPGTRLTVT.

The chain employs TRBV9 and TRBJ2-7; TRBD2 aligns across 9 bases. J gave up 5 bases and V 0 bases, and 6 bases lay outside the gene matches. This CDR3 has 15 residues. Germline V CDR1 and CDR2: SGDLS, YYNGEE. The CDR3 is CASSVGAGGLHEQYF. CDR3 DNA sequence: TGTGCCAGCAGCGTAGGGGCGGGAGGGCTCCACGAGCAGTACTTC.

The V and J genes are TRBV29-1 and TRBJ2-1; 10 nucleotides match TRBD1. Germline-derived CDR1 and CDR2 are SQVTM and ANQGSEA. Trimming at V came to 6 bases and at J to 5 bases, leaving 4 bases not matched to a gene. This CDR3 is 13 amino acids long. CDR3 bases: TGCAGCGTGGGACAGGGGTTACACAATGAGCAGTTCTTC. This sequence encodes CSVGQGLHNEQFF.

CDR3 bases: TGTGCCAGCAGTTTAGGCGGAAGGGAGGAAAAACTGTTTTTT. Residues: CASSLGGREEKLFF. The chain carries TRBV28 and TRBJ1-4; the D is unclear. The ends were cut back, 2 bases at V and 8 bases at J, with 12 bases in the middle. This CDR3 region has 14 residues. In germline, CDR1 is MDHEN, CDR2 SYDVKM.

The chain is built from TRBV4-2 and TRBJ2-1; D is undetermined. Trimming stripped 3 bases from V and 6 bases from J, with 12 bases between. In germline, CDR1 is LGHNA, CDR2 YNFKEQ. The CDR3 contains 14 residues. The CDR3 region has the DNA TGTGCCAGCAGCCACGAGGCCTTGAGCAATGAGCAGTTCTTC. Protein sequence: CASSHEALSNEQFF.

This clone occurred a few times. This same CDR3 is encoded by further DNA sequences in the sample. This chain joins TRBV7-9 and TRBJ1-2, with D possibly TRBD1 on 6 matching bases. Germline V CDR1 and CDR2: SEHNR, FQNEAQ (reference sequence). The V end lost 3 bases, the J end lost 4 bases, and 6 bases lay between the germline ends. This CDR3 has 12 amino acids. CDR3 DNA sequence: TGTGCCAGCAGCTTGGACAGCTATGGCTACACCTTC. Residues: CASSLDSYGYTF.

V is TRBV5-1 and J is TRBJ2-7; a weak D match, TRBD1 (6 bases). The CDR3 loop spans 13 amino acids. Trimming cost V 5 bases and J 0 bases, with 9 bases left between them. In germline, CDR1 is SGHRS, CDR2 YFSETQ. CDR3 in DNA: TGCGCCAGCAGTAAGACAGGCTCCTACGAGCAGTACTTC. This gives the protein CASSKTGSYEQYF.

In regard to this clone: Other DNA sequences in this sample translate to the same CDR3. V usage is TRBV28 and J usage is TRBJ2-7; D may be TRBD2 (5 bases). Trimming removed 2 bases from V and 2 bases from J, with 10 bases in between. Germline V gene sequence: CDR1 MDHEN, CDR2 SYDVKM. The CDR3 is made up of 14 amino acids. CDR3 amino acids: CASSLGGRTYEQYF. The CDR3 region has the DNA TGTGCCAGCAGTTTAGGAGGACGGACCTACGAGCAGTACTTC.

This clone was detected a few times. V is TRBV5-1 and J is TRBJ2-3; weak D call: TRBD2 (6 bases). The germline CDR1 and CDR2 sequences are SGHRS and YFSETQ. The V and J ends lost 0 bases and 0 bases respectively, with 11 bases between them. The CDR3 contains 16 residues. CDR3: CASSLGYGGSTDTQYF. The CDR3 coding sequence is TGCGCCAGCAGCTTGGGCTACGGAGGGAGCACAGATACGCAGTATTTT. The whole variable domain, filled in from reference TRBV5-1 and TRBJ2-3, reads KAGVTQTPRYLIKTRGQQVTLSCSPISGHRSVSWYQQTPGQGLQFLFEYFSETQRNKGNFPGRFSGRQFSNSRSEMNVSTLELGDSALYLCASSLGYGGSTDTQYFGPGTRLTVL.

The genes are TRBV7-9 and TRBJ2-7; TRBD2 agrees at 9 bases. This CDR3 has 15 amino acids. V gave up 2 bases and J gave up 4 bases; unmatched junction bases: 6. Looked up from germline, CDR1 is SEHNR and CDR2 is FQNEAQ (reference sequence). This CDR3 reads CASSLRIAGAYEQYF. CDR3 nucleotide sequence: TGTGCCAGCAGCTTACGGATAGCGGGGGCATACGAGCAGTACTTC.

This clone has only a few counts. The DNA of the CDR3 is TGTGCCATCAGTGAAAGGGAGCAAGAGACCCAGTACTTC. It yields the protein CAISEREQETQYF. This chain joins TRBV10-3 and TRBJ2-5, with D maybe TRBD2 (5 bases). V lost 3 bases and J lost 2, with 7 bases in between. CDR3 size: 13 residues. The V gene's germline CDR1 is ENHRY and CDR2 SYGVKD.

The rearrangement joins TRBV30 to TRBJ2-3, with D tentatively TRBD1 (6 bases). V shed 0 bases and J shed 2 bases, with 12 bases lying between them. The length of the CDR3 is 15 residues. Germline loops: CDR1 GTSNPN, CDR2 SVGIG (reference sequence). CDR3 in amino acids: CAWSVRGTLTDTQYF. The CDR3 region has the DNA TGTGCCTGGAGTGTGAGGGGGACGCTCACAGATACGCAGTATTTT.

V and J are TRBV19 and TRBJ2-1, with D possibly TRBD1 on 6 matching bases. The CDR3 is made up of 15 amino acids. V lost 0 bases, J lost 9 bases, and 15 bases lay in between. Germline CDR1 reads LNHDA; CDR2 reads SQIVND (reference sequence). The CDR3 loop is CASSIDQGRGAEQFF. CDR3 nucleotide sequence: TGTGCCAGTAGTATAGATCAGGGCAGGGGAGCTGAGCAGTTCTTC. The whole variable domain, remainder taken from reference TRBV19 and TRBJ2-1, is DGGITQSPKYLFRKEGQNVTLSCEQNLNHDAMYWYRQDPGQGLRLIYYSQIVNDFQKGDIAEGYSVSREKKESFPLTVTSAQKNPTAFYLCASSIDQGRGAEQFFGPGTRLTVL.

This clone came up a few times. The chain is built from TRBV5-1 and TRBJ2-1; 9 bases align to TRBD2. The J segment lost 7 bases and the V segment lost 0 bases, leaving 5 bases of the junction unmatched. The CDR3 sequence is 15 residues long. In germline, CDR1 is SGHRS, CDR2 YFSETQ. The CDR3 DNA follows: TGCGCCAGCAGCTTGGGCCTAGCGGGGCGGAATGAGCAGTTCTTC. This sequence encodes CASSLGLAGRNEQFF.

This clone was seen a few times. The J gene is TRBJ2-7, the V gene TRBV28; 14 bases match TRBD2. The ends lost 6 bases at V and 2 bases at J; junction bases unmatched: 6. The germline V gene has CDR1 MDHEN and CDR2 SYDVKM. CDR3 size: 16 residues. The CDR3 reads CASSRGTSGSTYEQYF. Written as DNA, the CDR3 is TGTGCCAGCAGCCGCGGGACTAGCGGGAGCACCTACGAGCAGTACTTC.

The V call is TRBV18, the J call TRBJ1-5; weak D call: TRBD1 (5 bases). The V and J ends lost 2 bases and 4 bases respectively, with 12 bases between them. Germline CDR1 reads KGHSH; CDR2 reads LQKENI. The CDR3 is 15 residues long. CDR3 sequence: CASSPSQGGNQPQHF. As DNA, the CDR3 is TGTGCCAGCTCACCAAGCCAGGGTGGTAATCAGCCCCAGCATTTT.

V gene TRBV27 combines with J gene TRBJ2-1; 8 nucleotides match TRBD1. Germline V gene sequence: CDR1 MNHEY, CDR2 SMNVEV (reference sequence). The CDR3 spans 14 residues. V trimming: 2 bases; J trimming: 7 bases; junction bases outside the gene matches: 4. CDR3 DNA sequence: TGTGCCAGCAGTTTAGGGAGACAGGGGAATGAGCAGTTCTTC. Encoded protein: CASSLGRQGNEQFF.

The V and J genes are TRBV4-3 and TRBJ2-3, with 7 bases aligning to TRBD2. The germline CDR1 and CDR2 sequences are LGHNA and YSLEER. The V and J ends lost 5 bases and 1 base, in that order; junction bases with no gene match: 9. This CDR3 is 16 amino acids long. Here the CDR3 DNA reads TGCGCCAGCAGCATCAGCCATGCGGGAGGCACAGATACGCAGTATTTT. Its protein product is CASSISHAGGTDTQYF.

This clone was observed a handful of times. The rearrangement links TRBV19 to TRBJ1-2, with D possibly being TRBD1 (5 bases). V was pared by 6 bases and J by 5 bases, with 19 bases between. The CDR3 spans 15 residues. The germline V gene has CDR1 LNHDA and CDR2 SQIVND (reference sequence). The CDR3 protein is CASRDTARNQYGYTF. In DNA form, the CDR3 reads TGTGCCAGTAGGGACACCGCGCGCAACCAATATGGCTACACCTTC.

J is TRBJ1-5 and V is TRBV5-6; 7 bases fit TRBD1. After removal of 4 bases from V and 6 bases from J, the junction contained 13 bases not matched to a gene. The CDR3 loop spans 16 amino acids. Germline V gene data show CDR1 as SGHDT and CDR2 as YYEEEE. CDR3 protein: CASSIWTGGLFQPQHF. The CDR3 nucleotides are TGTGCCAGCAGCATTTGGACAGGAGGCTTGTTTCAGCCCCAGCATTTT.

This clone was seen more than once but under ten times. The rearrangement links TRBV4-2 to TRBJ2-2; D may be TRBD2 (5 bases). The CDR3 is made up of 17 amino acids. V shed 4 bases and J shed 6 bases, with 21 bases lying between them. CDR1 and CDR2 from the germline V gene are LGHNA and YNFKEQ. CDR3 nucleotide sequence: TGTGCCAGCAGCCGAATGGGAGAGCGGAACCCGCCCGGGGAGCTGTTTTTT. Protein product: CASSRMGERNPPGELFF.

This clone was counted a few times. At the DNA level, this CDR3 is encoded by other sequences in the same sample as well. The rearrangement joins TRBV7-2 to TRBJ1-5; D may be TRBD1 (5 bases). The ends were cut back, 5 bases at V and 5 bases at J, with 10 bases in the middle. Germline V gene data show CDR1 as SGHTA and CDR2 as FQGNSA. The CDR3 covers 13 residues. This CDR3 reads CASSLTGDQPQHF. CDR3 sequence (DNA): TGTGCCAGCAGCCTAACAGGAGATCAGCCCCAGCATTTT.

This chain joins TRBV6-1 and TRBJ1-2; weak D call: TRBD1 (5 bases). V dropped 4 bases and J dropped 7 bases, with 25 bases sitting between them. Germline loops: CDR1 MNHNS, CDR2 SASEGT. The CDR3 covers 17 residues. DNA of the CDR3: TGTGCCAGCAGTGCGTCCCAGGGAGGAGGAATCGGGGGTGGCTACACCTTC. Amino acids: CASSASQGGGIGGGYTF.

This clone was detected only a few times. V gene TRBV5-1 combines with J gene TRBJ2-6; a possible D gene is TRBD1 (5 bases). CDR1 SGHRS and CDR2 YFSETQ come from the germline V gene. The CDR3 extends over 16 amino acids. Trimming took 7 bases from V and 0 from J, leaving 14 bases between them. CDR3 nucleotide sequence: TGCGCCAGCTCTCTTCCCACAGGCTCTGGGGCCAACGTCCTGACTTTC. It encodes CASSLPTGSGANVLTF. The full variable domain, completed using reference TRBV5-1 and TRBJ2-6, is KAGVTQTPRYLIKTRGQQVTLSCSPISGHRSVSWYQQTPGQGLQFLFEYFSETQRNKGNFPGRFSGRQFSNSRSEMNVSTLELGDSALYLCASSLPTGSGANVLTFGAGSRLTVL.

The CDR3 protein is CASSRRTGGAYEQYF. In DNA, the CDR3 is TGTGCCAGTAGCCGGAGAACGGGAGGTGCCTACGAGCAGTACTTC. This rearrangement joins TRBV19 to TRBJ2-7; TRBD2 matches at 7 bases. The CDR3 is 15 residues long. Germline-derived CDR1 and CDR2 are LNHDA and SQIVND (reference sequence). The V segment lost 6 bases and the J segment 2 bases; nucleotides outside the gene matches: 10.

This sequence joins TRBV27 and TRBJ1-2; D remains unclear. This CDR3 comprises 14 residues. Trimming stripped 6 bases from V and 2 bases from J, with 13 bases between. CDR1 MNHEY and CDR2 SMNVEV come from the germline V gene (reference sequence). The CDR3 DNA sequence: TGTGCCAGCAGGAGGGAAGGTGGGAACTATGGCTACACCTTC. Protein: CASRREGGNYGYTF.